The present T cell receptor beta chain was sequenced within a study of blood T cell repertoires in COVID-19. The length of the CDR3 is 15 residues. V was clipped by 0 bases and J by 0 bases, with 9 bases between them. CDR1 SGHRS and CDR2 YFSETQ come from the germline V gene. Per the original data handling: Estimates of nucleated cell counts were drawn from the amplification of reference gene primers. Here immunoSEQ multiplex PCR was the method, and the copy in TCRdb shows in-frame clones only, minus some. V, J and clone size are those of that table, while D and trimming were read from the DNA. Of about 58,000 clones in the sample, about 90% were seen once.

The sequenced material came from peripheral blood. The sequence was obtained from a man aged 60 to 69 with active COVID-19. The J gene is TRBJ1-1, the V gene TRBV5-1; D is ambiguous. CDR3 loop: CASSLGTSLNTEAFF. The CDR3 DNA follows: TGCGCCAGCAGCTTGGGCACTAGTTTGAACACTGAAGCTTTCTTT.